The TCR beta chain under discussion was sequenced for a study of blood T cell repertoires in COVID-19. In the study overall: From T cells, B-cell-depleted T cells, or PBMCs came the material, which was cDNA or gDNA.

Authors' methods: The authors estimated nucleated cell counts from reference gene primer amplification. Generated by immunoSEQ multiplex PCR, the TCRdb table keeps only in-frame clones and is missing some. V and J calls and clone size are as listed in that table; D and trimming were resolved from the DNA. The sample consists of around 76,000 clones, more than 85% of them appearing once. V shed 6 bases and J 1 base; nucleotides not matched to a gene: 11. Per the germline V gene, CDR1 is SNHLY and CDR2 is FYNNEI. The CDR3 length is 17 residues. The sample was peripheral blood. The rearrangement joins TRBV2 to TRBJ2-3, with 9 positions matching TRBD2. This sequence originates from a man aged 55-75 years with acute or convalescent COVID-19. The CDR3 loop is CASSLLRAGGRTDTQYF. DNA of the CDR3: TGTGCCAGCAGCCTGTTGCGGGCGGGGGGGCGCACAGATACGCAGTATTTT.